Presented here are 12 T cell receptor beta chains from one specimen sequenced in a study of blood T cell repertoires in COVID-19. Clones were read by immunoSEQ multiplex PCR, and TCRdb kept only the in-frame ones, dropping some. The data hold 250,000 to 300,000 clones, with 86% observed a single time. What was sequenced was peripheral blood. These receptors originate from a woman aged 25-40 years with COVID-19, enrolled during active disease.

The gene calls are TRBV4-1 and TRBJ2-1; 8 bases align to TRBD1. Germline trimming cut 4 bases from V and 6 bases from J; bases unmatched to any gene: 11. The CDR3 is 16 amino acids. Looked up from germline, CDR1 is MGHRA and CDR2 is YSYEKL. The CDR3 protein is CASSPYRGTGGNEQFF. The CDR3 DNA is TGCGCCAGCAGCCCATACCGCGGGACAGGCGGCAATGAGCAGTTCTTC.

The chain carries TRBV28 and TRBJ2-4; TRBD1 is a possible D gene (5 bases). Trimming removed 3 bases from V and 0 bases from J, with 18 bases in between. The CDR3 covers 18 residues. Germline CDR1 MDHEN, CDR2 SYDVKM. The CDR3 sequence is CASSLPGFNSIAKNIQYF. CDR3 coding DNA: TGTGCCAGCAGTTTGCCAGGGTTTAACTCTATAGCCAAAAACATTCAGTACTTC.

The rearrangement links TRBV5-1 to TRBJ2-1, with 9 bases identical to TRBD1. The CDR3 spans 15 residues. In germline, CDR1 is SGHRS, CDR2 YFSETQ. V shed 6 bases, J shed 3 bases, and the junction held 7 bases outside the gene matches. In nucleotides, the CDR3 is TGCGCCAGCACCACCGGGACAGGGAACTACAATGAGCAGTTCTTC. Encoded protein: CASTTGTGNYNEQFF.

V usage is TRBV27 and J usage is TRBJ1-2, with 8 positions matching TRBD1. With V trimmed by 3 bases and J by 6 bases, 3 bases remained unmatched. The CDR3 length is 13 residues. Germline CDR1 MNHEY, CDR2 SMNVEV (reference sequence). CDR3 sequence: CASSFPTGDGYTF. In DNA form, the CDR3 reads TGTGCCAGCAGTTTCCCGACAGGGGATGGCTACACCTTC.

The chain joins TRBV7-9 to TRBJ1-4, with TRBD1 identical over 7 bases. CDR1 and CDR2 from the germline V gene are SEHNR and FQNEAQ (reference sequence). V lost 1 base to trimming and J lost 4 bases; unmatched junction nucleotides: 3. The CDR3 is 15 amino acids. Here the CDR3 DNA reads TGTGCCAGCAGCTTAGGTCAGGGGGATAATGAAAAACTGTTTTTT. Translating it yields CASSLGQGDNEKLFF.

The genes are TRBV4-1 and TRBJ2-5; tentatively, D is TRBD1 (5 bases). Germline V lookup: CDR1 MGHRA, CDR2 YSYEKL. The CDR3 totals 15 residues. The V and J ends lost 0 bases and 0 bases respectively, with 8 bases between them. The CDR3 sequence is CASSQDSRDQETQYF. CDR3 DNA: TGCGCCAGCAGCCAAGATTCCAGGGACCAAGAGACCCAGTACTTC.

The rearrangement links TRBV6-2 or TRBV6-3 to TRBJ2-5; D not certain. Germline CDR1 is MNHEY and CDR2 is SVGEGT. There are 11 residues in the CDR3. Trimming took off 2 bases at V and 5 bases at J, with 3 bases between the two ends. DNA of the CDR3: TGTGCCAGCAGTTACCTTGAGACCCAGTACTTC. This gives the protein CASSYLETQYF.

The chain has TRBV2 and TRBJ2-5; possible D gene TRBD2, 5 bases. Per the germline V gene, CDR1 is SNHLY and CDR2 is FYNNEI. The V gene lost 5 bases and the J gene lost 5 bases, with 12 bases spanning the gap. The CDR3 is 13 residues long. The CDR3 protein is CASSSLTGETQYF. In nucleotides, the CDR3 is TGTGCCAGCAGTAGTTTGACGGGGGAGACCCAGTACTTC. The variable domain in full, with the rest retrieved from reference TRBV2 and TRBJ2-5, is EPEVTQTPSHQVTQMGQEVILRCVPISNHLYFYWYRQILGQKVEFLVSFYNNEISEKSEIFDDQFSVERPDGSNFTLKIRSTKLEDSAMYFCASSSLTGETQYFGPGTRLLVL.

The rearrangement joins TRBV2 to TRBJ2-2; D gene uncertain. This CDR3 region has 16 residues. Germline assignment: CDR1 SNHLY and CDR2 FYNNEI. The ends were cut back, 1 base at V and 7 bases at J, with 16 bases in the middle. Written as DNA, the CDR3 is TGTGCCAGCAGTGAAGGGAGCCCCGCAGTCATCGGGGAGCTGTTTTTT. It codes for CASSEGSPAVIGELFF.

The rearrangement links TRBV4-1 to TRBJ1-2; 8 bases are a match to TRBD1. Germline V lookup: CDR1 MGHRA, CDR2 YSYEKL. The ends lost 3 bases at V and 7 bases at J; junction bases unmatched: 7. The CDR3 spans 14 residues. The chain's CDR3 is CASSQTGEWSGYTF. CDR3 DNA sequence: TGCGCCAGCAGCCAGACAGGGGAATGGAGTGGCTACACCTTC.

This clone came up many times. The chain joins TRBV6-1 to TRBJ2-1; D perhaps matches TRBD2 (7 bases). V lost 2 bases and J 9 bases, leaving 14 bases between the germline ends. Germline CDR1 reads MNHNS; CDR2 reads SASEGT. The CDR3 contains 14 residues. The CDR3 coding sequence is TGTGCCAGCAGTGAACGGGGGGCAACTTCTGAGCAGTTCTTC. It specifies CASSERGATSEQFF.

This clone was counted once. The chain links TRBV4-1 to TRBJ2-1; the match to TRBD1 covers 9 bases. The CDR3 has 15 amino acids. Per germline, CDR1 MGHRA and CDR2 YSYEKL. The J segment lost 10 bases and the V segment lost 3 bases, leaving 10 bases of the junction unmatched. CDR3 amino acids: CASSHRDRDVREQFF. The CDR3 bases are TGCGCCAGCAGCCACCGGGACAGGGATGTTAGGGAGCAGTTCTTC.